This entry lists 15 T cell receptor beta chains sequenced from one sample in a study of blood T cell repertoires in COVID-19. This table comes from immunoSEQ multiplex PCR, and its TCRdb copy is limited to in-frame clones, with some not included. The sample consists of roughly 15,000 clones, under 85% of them appearing once. Sequences were obtained from peripheral blood. All receptors derive from a man aged 65 to 85 with active or convalescent COVID-19.

The J gene is TRBJ1-2, the V gene TRBV7-9; 7 bases line up with TRBD1. Germline loops: CDR1 SEHNR, CDR2 FQNEAQ (reference sequence). V trimming: 4 bases; J trimming: 0 bases; junction bases outside the gene matches: 5. The CDR3 runs 15 residues. CDR3 in DNA: TGTGCCAGCAGCTCCCAGGGGGGTACTAACTATGGCTACACCTTC. Translating it yields CASSSQGGTNYGYTF.

Here the CDR3 reads CATSRERFGNTEAFF. The CDR3 bases are TGTGCCACCAGCAGAGAAAGATTCGGGAACACTGAAGCTTTCTTT. The gene calls are TRBV15 and TRBJ1-1; D gene unclear. Germline assignment: CDR1 LNHNV and CDR2 YYDKDF (reference sequence). This CDR3 contains 15 residues. The V end was cut by 0 bases, the J end by 1 base, with 9 bases between.

The chain uses TRBV5-4 and TRBJ1-1; 9 bases match TRBD1. This CDR3 is 15 amino acids long. The V segment lost 4 bases and the J segment 0 bases; nucleotides outside the gene matches: 4. Germline loops: CDR1 SGHNT, CDR2 YYREEE (reference sequence). The CDR3: CASSRGDRVNTEAFF. CDR3 bases: TGTGCCAGCAGCCGAGGGGACAGGGTGAACACTGAAGCTTTCTTT.

The chain combines TRBV11-3 with TRBJ2-1; tentatively, D is TRBD1 (7 bases). The CDR3 is 18 residues long. The germline V and J ends were trimmed by 0 bases and 3 bases, with 18 bases remaining between them. In germline, CDR1 is SGHNT, CDR2 YENEEA. CDR3 loop: CASSLDRGAGGIYNEQFF. CDR3 nucleotides: TGTGCCAGCAGCTTAGATCGTGGGGCAGGGGGGATCTACAATGAGCAGTTCTTC.

Note on this clone: This likely stems from a read error, as it lies one base from a far larger clone. CDR3: CASSQEPGLHGYTF. CDR3 sequence (DNA): TGTGCCAGCAGCCAAGAACCAGGGTTGCATGGCTACACCTTC. The chain combines TRBV3-1 (or the pseudogene TRBV3-2) with TRBJ1-2; tentative D call: TRBD1 (5 bases). The CDR3 consists of 14 residues. V gave up 0 bases and J gave up 6 bases, with 11 bases separating them. Germline CDR1 LGHDT, CDR2 YNNKEL (reference sequence).

The CDR3 region is CASSVGEGELFF. In DNA, the CDR3 is TGTGCCAGCAGCGTAGGCGAAGGGGAGCTGTTTTTT. J is TRBJ2-2 and V is TRBV9, with D uncertain. CDR1 and CDR2 (germline): SGDLS, YYNGEE. The CDR3 extends over 12 amino acids. Trimming left V 0 bases short and J 8 bases short, with 5 bases between. Complete variable domain (other parts from reference TRBV9 and TRBJ2-2): DSGVTQTPKHLITATGQRVTLRCSPRSGDLSVYWYQQSLDQGLQFLIQYYNGEERAKGNILERFSAQQFPDLHSELNLSSLELGDSALYFCASSVGEGELFFGEGSRLTVL.

J is TRBJ1-2 and V is TRBV19; unclear D gene. This CDR3 is built from 13 residues. With 10 bases removed from V and 2 bases from J, the gap between germline ends came to 14 bases. Germline V lookup: CDR1 LNHDA, CDR2 SQIVND (reference sequence). This chain's CDR3 is CATSATENYGYTF. The DNA of the CDR3 is TGTGCCACCTCAGCTACAGAAAACTATGGCTACACCTTC.

As to this clone: At one of its ends the junction is not consistent with the germline gene, which may arise from a read error. The chain links TRBV2 to TRBJ2-5; D perhaps matches TRBD1 (7 bases). This CDR3 comprises 15 residues. Per the germline V gene, CDR1 is SNHLY and CDR2 is FYNNEI. CDR3 in amino acids: CASSPRGDHQETQYF. The DNA of the CDR3 is TGTGCCAGCAGTCCCAGGGGGGATCACCAGGAGACCCAGTACTTC.

The chain employs TRBV19 and TRBJ2-7, with 10 bases aligning to TRBD2. Germline CDR1 is LNHDA and CDR2 is SQIVND (reference sequence). This CDR3 has 18 residues. Trimming took 3 bases from V and 0 from J; bases not matched to a gene: 11. The DNA for the CDR3 is TGTGCCAGTAGTATCAAGGGTACTAGCGGGGCCCTCTCCTACGAGCAGTACTTC. Translating gives CASSIKGTSGALSYEQYF.

In this sample, this clone turned up a few times. The CDR3 region is CASRRLAGGNDEQFF. For the CDR3, the DNA is TGTGCCAGCAGACGACTAGCGGGAGGGAACGATGAGCAGTTCTTC. This sequence joins TRBV11-1 and TRBJ2-1; 14 nucleotides line up with TRBD2. Losses at the gene ends were 6 bases for V and 8 bases for J; bases not matched to a gene: 6. The CDR3 loop spans 15 amino acids. Per germline, CDR1 SGHAT and CDR2 FQDESV (reference sequence). The whole variable domain, remainder taken from reference TRBV11-1 and TRBJ2-1, is EAEVAQSPRYKITEKSQAVAFWCDPISGHATLYWYRQILGQGPELLVQFQDESVVDDSQLPKDRFSAERLKGVDSTLKIQPAELGDSAMYLCASRRLAGGNDEQFFGPGTRLTVL.

The chain employs TRBV30 and TRBJ2-7; tentative D call: TRBD2 (5 bases). Trimming pared 0 bases from V and 0 bases from J, leaving 9 bases between. Germline V lookup: CDR1 GTSNPN, CDR2 SVGIG (reference sequence). The CDR3 extends over 14 amino acids. DNA for the CDR3: TGTGCCTGGAGTGTAGGACTTAGCTCCTACGAGCAGTACTTC. Amino acid sequence: CAWSVGLSSYEQYF.

V is TRBV5-1 and J is TRBJ2-1; weak D call: TRBD1 (6 bases). Trimming removed 0 bases at V and 4 bases at J, with 8 bases between. CDR3 length: 14 amino acids. Germline V gives CDR1 SGHRS, CDR2 YFSETQ. The CDR3 region has the DNA TGCGCCAGCAGCTTGGAACAGGGATACAATGAGCAGTTCTTC. This translates into CASSLEQGYNEQFF.

The table lists this clone with a few counts. The genes are TRBV27 and TRBJ2-2; D ambiguous. The CDR3 is made up of 13 amino acids. Per germline, CDR1 MNHEY and CDR2 SMNVEV (reference sequence). V lost 7 bases and J 6 bases, leaving 12 bases between the germline ends. The CDR3 DNA follows: TGTGCCAGCACCTACGGTGTGTCCGGGGAGCTGTTTTTT. Translated: CASTYGVSGELFF.

V and J are TRBV5-1 and TRBJ2-5; 11 bases fit TRBD2. V shed 2 bases and J 6 bases; nucleotides not matched to a gene: 12. Looked up from germline, CDR1 is SGHRS and CDR2 is YFSETQ. The CDR3 covers 17 residues. DNA of the CDR3: TGCGCCAGCAGCTTATCCGGGACTAGCGGCCCCCAGAAGACCCAGTACTTC. This gives the protein CASSLSGTSGPQKTQYF.

This rearrangement joins TRBV10-3 to TRBJ2-1; D remains unclear. The CDR3 covers 13 residues. Trimming took off 3 bases at V and 10 bases at J, with 13 bases between the two ends. Germline CDR1 reads ENHRY; CDR2 reads SYGVKD. CDR3 DNA: TGTGCCATCAGTGAAGAAGCACCCAACGAGCAGTTCTTC. Translated: CAISEEAPNEQFF.